This T cell receptor (beta chain) was retrieved from a study of CD8 T cells in Susac syndrome. Germline assignment: CDR1 LNHNV and CDR2 YYDKDF (reference sequence). The length of the CDR3 is 13 residues. V was clipped by 0 bases and J by 6 bases, with 7 bases between them. CD8+ and CD4+ T cells circulating in blood were sequenced for TCR beta. TEMRA cells were FACS-enriched, unlike CD8+ and CD4+ T cells, which were negatively isolated. Random hexamers served to reverse transcribe roughly 0.5 to 1 ug RNA. immunoSEQ multiplex PCR amplified TCR beta CDR3 across 54 Vbeta, 13 Jbeta. TCRdb reanalysed the immunoSEQ multiplex PCR reads using MiXCR and keeps one entry per CDR3 protein. Among 200,000 to 250,000 distinct CDR3 sequences, 93% were seen once, and the ten largest hold approximately 0.072%.

This TCR was sampled from a human donor with multiple sclerosis. Specimen: CD4+ T cells from PBMCs. The chain links TRBV15 to TRBJ2-3; D not resolved. This chain's CDR3 is CATSRDRTDTQYF. The CDR3 bases are TGTGCCACCAGCAGAGATCGGACGGATACGCAGTATTTT. The whole variable domain, remainder taken from reference TRBV15 and TRBJ2-3, is DAMVIQNPRYQVTQFGKPVTLSCSQTLNHNVMYWYQQKSSQAPKLLFHYYDKDFNNEADTPDNFQSRRPNTSFCFLDIRSPGLGDTAMYLCATSRDRTDTQYFGPGTRLTVL.